This TCR beta chain was identified in a study of T cell changes during pregnancy in multiple sclerosis. V shed 6 bases and J shed 8 bases, with 10 bases lying between them. Germline lookup yields CDR1 LNHDA and CDR2 SQIVND (reference sequence). This CDR3 has 11 residues. Clones were sequenced by immunoSEQ multiplex PCR, and TCRdb holds only the in-frame ones, with some missing. The table shows about 40,000 clones, with 89% occurring only once. The material was CD4+ T cells from peripheral blood mononuclear cells, obtained after pregnancy. This sequence originates from a female donor with multiple sclerosis, enrolled in a pregnancy study. The V call is TRBV19, the J call TRBJ1-1, with no clear D. Written as DNA, the CDR3 is TGTGCCAGTAGGACACCCAGGGAAGCTTTCTTT. Translation gives CASRTPREAFF.